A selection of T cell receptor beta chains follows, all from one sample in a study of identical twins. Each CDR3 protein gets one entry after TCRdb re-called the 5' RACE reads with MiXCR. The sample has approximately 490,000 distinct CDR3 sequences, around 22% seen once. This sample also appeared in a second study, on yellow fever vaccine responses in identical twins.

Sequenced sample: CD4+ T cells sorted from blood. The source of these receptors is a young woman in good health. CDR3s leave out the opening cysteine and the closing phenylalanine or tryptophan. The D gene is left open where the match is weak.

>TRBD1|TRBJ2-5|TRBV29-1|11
SVADTRGETQY
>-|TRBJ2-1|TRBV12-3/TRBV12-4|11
ASSLGYDNEQF
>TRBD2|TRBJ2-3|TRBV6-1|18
ASSAPTGLAGAASTDTQY
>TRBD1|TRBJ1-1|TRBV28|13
ASSPLGQGKTEAF
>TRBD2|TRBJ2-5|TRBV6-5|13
ASSYSGTRQETQY
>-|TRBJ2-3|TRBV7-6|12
ASSLEVVGDTQY
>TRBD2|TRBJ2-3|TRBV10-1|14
ASSGGLAGSTDTQY
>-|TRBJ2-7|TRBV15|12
ATSKRSGPYEQY
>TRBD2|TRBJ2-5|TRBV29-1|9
SVKAGQTQY
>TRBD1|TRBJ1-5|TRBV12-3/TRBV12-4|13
ASSVTGTAPFPQH
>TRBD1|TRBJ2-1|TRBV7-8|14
ASSSPWDRLPREQF
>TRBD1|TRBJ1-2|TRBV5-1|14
ASSWGGTGGNYGYT
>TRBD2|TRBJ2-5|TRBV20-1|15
SARDPGLAGAQGTQY
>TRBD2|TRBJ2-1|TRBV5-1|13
ASSFGTSGSNEQF
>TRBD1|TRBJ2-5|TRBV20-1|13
SAGAQGKSGETQY
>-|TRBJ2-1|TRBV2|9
ASSITSFLF
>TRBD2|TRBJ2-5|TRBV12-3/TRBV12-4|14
ASSPRTSGTQETQY
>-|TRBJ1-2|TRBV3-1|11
ASSQVSGSGYT
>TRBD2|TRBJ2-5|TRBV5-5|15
ASSGKGLAGSQETQY
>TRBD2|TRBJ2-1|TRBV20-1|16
SARVRKGLAGPYNEQF
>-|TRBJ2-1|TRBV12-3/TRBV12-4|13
ASSLLPGDMPRRF
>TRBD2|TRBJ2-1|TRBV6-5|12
ASSWAGGDNEQF
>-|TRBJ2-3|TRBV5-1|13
ASSLEVGITDTQY
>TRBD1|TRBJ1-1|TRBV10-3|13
AISEDRGQSTEAF
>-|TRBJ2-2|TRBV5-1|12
ASNRGQNTGELF
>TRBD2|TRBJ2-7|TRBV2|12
ATPLAGARYEQY
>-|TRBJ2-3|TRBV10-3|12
AISAVGDTDTQY
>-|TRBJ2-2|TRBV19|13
ASSLRSANTGELF
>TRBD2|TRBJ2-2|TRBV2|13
ASRVQGGVTGELF
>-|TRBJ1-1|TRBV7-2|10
ASRRSTTEAF
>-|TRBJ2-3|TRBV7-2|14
ASSLVGTTSTDTQY
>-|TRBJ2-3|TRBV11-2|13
ASSLGVGGTDTQY
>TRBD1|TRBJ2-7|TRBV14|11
ASSRQGVDEQY
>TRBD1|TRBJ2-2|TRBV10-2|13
ASKGQGGSTGELF
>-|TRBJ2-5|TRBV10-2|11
ASSETRKETQY
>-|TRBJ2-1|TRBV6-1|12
ASSGGGTINEQF
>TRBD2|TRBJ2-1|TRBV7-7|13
ASSPGTSEGNEQF
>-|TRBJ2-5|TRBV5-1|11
ASSRSLQETQY
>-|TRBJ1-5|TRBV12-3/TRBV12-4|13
ASSTRLASNQPQH
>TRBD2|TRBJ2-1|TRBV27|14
ASSQASTSGSDEQF
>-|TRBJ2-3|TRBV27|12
ASSLRRGPDTQY
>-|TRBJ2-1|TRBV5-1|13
ASRVGPLGSNEQF
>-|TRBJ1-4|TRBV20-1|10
SALGANEKLF
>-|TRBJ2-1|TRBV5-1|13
ASSLFGDSYNEQF
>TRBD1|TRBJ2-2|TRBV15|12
ATSRDRVAGELF
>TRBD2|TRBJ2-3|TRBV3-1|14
ASSQEGASGRFTQY
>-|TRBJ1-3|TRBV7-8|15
ASSLEWVPSSGNTIY
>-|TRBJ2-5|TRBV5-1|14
ASSLEGSANQETQY
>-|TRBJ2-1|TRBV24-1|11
ATSDRGLNEQF
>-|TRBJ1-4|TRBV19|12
ASRSDSHNEKLF
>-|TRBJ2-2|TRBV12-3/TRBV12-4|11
ASSRDYGGELF
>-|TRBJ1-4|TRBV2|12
ASSDEGIDEKLF
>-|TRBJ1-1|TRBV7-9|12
ASSRGSRSTEAF